These 32 T cell receptor beta chains share one sample of origin, sequenced in a study of CXCR3-negative and CXCR3-positive naive CD8 T cells. Carrying UMI labels, the TRB cDNA libraries were prepared through 5' RACE. TCRdb reprocessed the 5' RACE reads and keeps a single row for each CDR3 protein, giving no DNA. Here the sample table reports about 66,000 distinct CDR3 sequences. The sequencing input was naive CXCR3- CD8+ T cells from blood. Subset in this sample: CD45RO-CCR7+CD27+CD95- naive CD8+ T cells lacking CXCR3 (TNR3-). The origin of the receptors is a human donor in good health. Some clones in this sample may be carry-over from other donors' samples.

V usage is TRBV4-1 and J usage is TRBJ2-1; the TCRdb call, TRBD2, lacks DNA for checking. Per germline, CDR1 MGHRA and CDR2 YSYEKL. This CDR3 has 14 residues. Here the CDR3 reads CASSQGLAGYEQFF.

J is TRBJ1-2 and V is TRBV29-1; there is no DNA to check the TCRdb D call of TRBD1. In germline, CDR1 is SQVTM, CDR2 ANQGSEA. The CDR3 extends over 14 amino acids. The chain's CDR3 is CSVEVWTGGSGYTF.

V usage is TRBV6-5 and J usage is TRBJ2-7. Germline V gives CDR1 MNHEY, CDR2 SVGAGI. This CDR3 is built from 13 residues. CDR3 in amino acids: CASSFRGSYEQYF.

This rearrangement joins TRBV5-6 to TRBJ2-3. Per germline, CDR1 SGHDT and CDR2 YYEEEE. This CDR3 spans 12 amino acids. CDR3 sequence: CASSLVTDTQYF.

J is TRBJ2-2 and V is TRBV12-5. The CDR3 runs to 11 residues. Germline lookup yields CDR1 LGHNT and CDR2 FRNRAP. The CDR3 spells CASGISGELFF.

The chain couples TRBV7-3 to TRBJ2-3; TCRdb reports TRBD2, a call that lacks DNA to check it against. Germline CDR1 and CDR2: SGHTA and FQGTGA. This CDR3 spans 19 amino acids. The CDR3 loop reads CASSSHIREGRKAQDTQYF. Full variable domain (remainder filled in from reference TRBV7-3 and TRBJ2-3): GAGVSQTPSNKVTEKGKYVELRCDPISGHTALYWYRQSLGQGPEFLIYFQGTGAADDSGLPNDRFFAVRPEGSVSTLKIQRTERGDSAVYLCASSSHIREGRKAQDTQYFGPGTRLTVL.

The chain combines TRBV29-1 with TRBJ2-3; TCRdb lists TRBD1, though no DNA is available to test this call. The CDR3 has 15 amino acids. Germline CDR1 SQVTM, CDR2 ANQGSEA. This CDR3 is CSVVRGPSSTDTQYF.

The chain couples TRBV20-1 to TRBJ2-7; TCRdb's D call, TRBD1, is unchecked because there is no DNA. Germline lookup yields CDR1 DFQATT and CDR2 SNEGSKA (reference sequence). This CDR3 has 15 residues. The CDR3 here is CSARDLGQGVYEQYF.

The J gene is TRBJ2-1, the V gene TRBV29-1; TCRdb gives TRBD2 as the D gene, but with no DNA this cannot be confirmed. Germline CDR1 SQVTM, CDR2 ANQGSEA. The CDR3 contains 16 residues. CDR3 residues: CSARILAGGQGNEQFF.

The V gene is TRBV20-1, the J gene TRBJ2-5; the D call of TRBD2 rests on TCRdb alone, since no DNA is present to check it. Germline V gives CDR1 DFQATT, CDR2 SNEGSKA (reference sequence). The CDR3 has 14 amino acids. This CDR3 reads CSARDGGVQETQYF.

This chain links TRBV7-9 with TRBJ1-1; the TCRdb call, TRBD1, lacks DNA for checking. This CDR3 comprises 14 residues. Per germline, CDR1 SEHNR and CDR2 FQNEAQ (reference sequence). Here the CDR3 reads CASSLVQGGTEAFF.

This rearrangement joins TRBV28 to TRBJ2-1; TCRdb's D call of TRBD1 is untestable without DNA. Germline V gives CDR1 MDHEN, CDR2 SYDVKM. CDR3 length equals 15 residues. CDR3 sequence reads: CASSLTPSGGNEQFF.

The chain uses TRBV12-3 or TRBV12-4 and TRBJ2-1. There are 12 residues in the CDR3. The chain's CDR3 is CASSLAPLPGLF.

The J gene is TRBJ2-3, the V gene TRBV12-3 or TRBV12-4; TCRdb indicates TRBD2, and absent DNA this call remains unverified. The CDR3 extends over 17 amino acids. CDR3 sequence reads: CASTISGPRPSTDTQYF.

The chain employs TRBV25-1 and TRBJ2-1. This CDR3 is built from 12 residues. Germline CDR1 is MGHDK and CDR2 is SYGVNS. CDR3 loop: CASSVKVNEQFF. Together with reference TRBV25-1 and TRBJ2-1, the CDR3 gives the full variable domain: EADIYQTPRYLVIGTGKKITLECSQTMGHDKMYWYQQDPGMELHLIHYSYGVNSTEKGDLSSESTVSRIRTEHFPLTLESARPSHTSQYLCASSVKVNEQFFGPGTRLTVL.

The chain couples TRBV25-1 to TRBJ2-7. Germline loops: CDR1 MGHDK, CDR2 SYGVNS. This CDR3 region has 13 residues. The CDR3: CATEDVLSYEQYF.

Here the CDR3 reads CASSRDIYGYTF. The chain uses TRBV5-6 and TRBJ1-2. Germline V gene lookup returns CDR1 SGHDT and CDR2 YYEEEE. The CDR3 is made up of 12 amino acids. Drawing the rest from reference TRBV5-6 and TRBJ1-2, the complete variable domain is DAGVTQSPTHLIKTRGQQVTLRCSPKSGHDTVSWYQQALGQGPQFIFQYYEEEERQRGNFPDRFSGHQFPNYSSELNVNALLLGDSALYLCASSRDIYGYTFGSGTRLTVV.

The genes are TRBV5-8 and TRBJ2-5; TCRdb indicates TRBD2, and absent DNA this call remains unverified. The CDR3 has 19 amino acids. From germline, CDR1 is SGHTS and CDR2 YDEGEE. CDR3 residues: CASSLGLAGLTDPGETQYF.

The chain combines TRBV29-1 with TRBJ2-4; no DNA is available, so the TRBD1 call from TCRdb remains unchecked. The CDR3 spans 14 residues. Germline V gene lookup returns CDR1 SQVTM and CDR2 ANQGSEA. The CDR3: CSVTPRTPKNIQYF.

J is TRBJ2-7 and V is TRBV7-2; TCRdb calls TRBD1, which cannot be checked without DNA. The CDR3 has 16 amino acids. Germline V gives CDR1 SGHTA, CDR2 FQGNSA. The CDR3 here is CASSLGVWGRGNEQYF.

The V gene is TRBV5-1, the J gene TRBJ1-3; TCRdb proposes TRBD1, but this gene call is untestable without DNA. This CDR3 region has 15 residues. Per the germline V gene, CDR1 is SGHRS and CDR2 is YFSETQ. CDR3 amino acids: CASTFGAGAGNTIYF.

The rearrangement uses TRBV4-2 and TRBJ1-2. The CDR3 has 15 residues. Germline V gene lookup returns CDR1 LGHNA and CDR2 YNFKEQ. This CDR3 is CASSRGEDIPLGYTF.

This chain joins TRBV28 and TRBJ2-3; TCRdb calls TRBD2, which cannot be checked without DNA. Germline CDR1 is MDHEN and CDR2 is SYDVKM. This CDR3 has 17 amino acids. This chain's CDR3 is CASRPLLPEGGTDTQYF.

This chain connects TRBV7-9 to TRBJ1-4; checking the TCRdb D call of TRBD1 is not possible without DNA. The CDR3 has 17 residues. Germline lookup yields CDR1 SEHNR and CDR2 FQNEAQ (reference sequence). The CDR3 protein is CASSSSPGQATNEKLFF.

The chain is built from TRBV6-1 and TRBJ1-1; lacking DNA, the TRBD1 call made by TCRdb goes unchecked. Germline CDR1 and CDR2: MNHNS and SASEGT. CDR3 size: 14 residues. The CDR3 region is CASSELFPGVEAFF.

The V call is TRBV19, the J call TRBJ2-5; the D gene TCRdb calls, TRBD2, cannot be checked with no DNA. Germline CDR1 LNHDA, CDR2 SQIVND (reference sequence). This CDR3 is 15 amino acids long. The CDR3 sequence: CASSISSRGALTQYF.

CDR3 sequence reads: CASTGSGDSPGETQYF. The chain has TRBV2 and TRBJ2-5; TCRdb picks TRBD2, but there is no DNA to check that call. Germline V gene lookup returns CDR1 SNHLY and CDR2 FYNNEI. The CDR3 is 16 residues long.

The chain is built from TRBV20-1 and TRBJ2-3. The CDR3 runs 12 residues. The germline CDR1 and CDR2 sequences are DFQATT and SNEGSKA (reference sequence). CDR3 sequence reads: CSAELDQEPQYF.

The rearrangement uses TRBV28 and TRBJ2-3; TCRdb designates TRBD2, a call that cannot be tested without DNA. Per germline, CDR1 MDHEN and CDR2 SYDVKM. This CDR3 has 17 residues. CDR3 loop: CASSLLGPRRDTDTQYF.

This clonotype is deemed medium-sized by its frequency. J is TRBJ2-5 and V is TRBV11-1; TCRdb designates TRBD1, a call that cannot be tested without DNA. The CDR3 has 16 residues. The germline gives CDR1 SGHAT, CDR2 FQDESV (reference sequence). The CDR3 is CASSLAPGTGGETQYF.

The CDR3 loop reads CASSYSDSDPYNEQFF. The chain has TRBV6-5 and TRBJ2-1; TCRdb's assignment of TRBD1 cannot be checked, as there is no DNA. The CDR3 length is 16 residues. Germline V lookup: CDR1 MNHEY, CDR2 SVGAGI.

The chain carries TRBV28 and TRBJ2-3; TCRdb's D call, TRBD1, is unchecked because there is no DNA. The CDR3 is 15 residues long. The germline CDR1 and CDR2 sequences are MDHEN and SYDVKM. The CDR3 loop is CASSPRTGQEDTQYF.